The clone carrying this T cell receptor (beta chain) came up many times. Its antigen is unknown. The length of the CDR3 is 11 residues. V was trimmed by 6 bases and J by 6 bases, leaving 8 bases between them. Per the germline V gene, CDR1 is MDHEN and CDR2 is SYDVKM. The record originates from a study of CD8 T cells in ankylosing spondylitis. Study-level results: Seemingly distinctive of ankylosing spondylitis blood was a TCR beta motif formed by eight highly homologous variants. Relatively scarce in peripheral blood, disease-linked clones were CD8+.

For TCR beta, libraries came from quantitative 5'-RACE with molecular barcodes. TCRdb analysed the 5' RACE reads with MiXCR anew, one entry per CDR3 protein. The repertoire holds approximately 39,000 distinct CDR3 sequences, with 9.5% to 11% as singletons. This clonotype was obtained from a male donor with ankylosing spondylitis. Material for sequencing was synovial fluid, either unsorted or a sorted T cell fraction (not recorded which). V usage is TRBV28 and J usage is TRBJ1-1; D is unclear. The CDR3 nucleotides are TGTGCCAGCAGGCAAGCCCCTGAAGCTTTCTTT. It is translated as CASRQAPEAFF.